The 28 T cell receptor beta chains presented below share a single source sample, sequenced in a study of CD8+CD57+ T cells in acquired aplastic anemia. Patients chosen for sequencing had shown CD8+CD57+ cell expansion by flow cytometry. TCR beta VDJ and CDR3 profiling used genomic DNA as template. MiXCR, applied by TCRdb to the reads, yields one record per CDR3 protein. This sample has about 160,000 distinct CDR3 sequences, with around half found just once. The sample comprised sorted CD4+, CD8+, or CD8+CD57+ T cells (not recorded which) from PBMCs. These TCRs come from a human donor with aplastic anemia.

The V gene is TRBV19, the J gene TRBJ1-5; maybe TRBD1 (5 bases). CDR1 is LNHDA, CDR2 SQIVND, per germline (reference sequence). The CDR3 consists of 13 residues. V gave up 7 bases and J gave up 5 bases, with 12 bases separating them. As DNA, the CDR3 is TGTGCCAGTACACTCAGGGAGGATCAGCCCCAGCATTTT. It codes for CASTLREDQPQHF.

The gene calls are TRBV2 and TRBJ2-7; D remains unclear. V was cut by 4 bases and J by 3 bases, with 10 bases left in between. CDR1 is SNHLY and CDR2 is FYNNEI in the germline V gene. The CDR3 has 13 amino acids. CDR3 protein: CASSASRGYEQYF. The DNA for the CDR3 is TGTGCCAGCAGTGCATCACGAGGCTACGAGCAGTACTTC.

This clonotype was counted at least ten times. The chain couples TRBV9 to TRBJ2-3, with D possibly matching TRBD2 (6 bases). Deletions cut 4 bases from V and 0 bases from J, with 15 bases between. Germline CDR1 reads SGDLS; CDR2 reads YYNGEE. This CDR3 is 16 amino acids long. Written as DNA, the CDR3 is TGTGCCAGCAGCCCGCGTGGGGGGACTAGCACAGATACGCAGTATTTT. Its translation: CASSPRGGTSTDTQYF.

This chain joins TRBV20-1 and TRBJ1-6; a possible D gene is TRBD1 (5 bases). Germline CDR1 is DFQATT and CDR2 is SNEGSKA (reference sequence). The CDR3 contains 14 residues. V lost 0 bases to trimming and J lost 10 bases, with 13 bases between them. CDR3 coding DNA: TGCAGTGCTAGAGATCGGAAAGGGACCTCACCCCTCCACTTT. Its protein product is CSARDRKGTSPLHF.

This clonotype came up many times. The chain couples TRBV20-1 to TRBJ1-1; 10 bases map to TRBD1. Trimming cost V 5 bases and J 1 base; bases outside gene matches: 10. CDR3 length: 16 residues. CDR1 DFQATT and CDR2 SNEGSKA come from the germline V gene (reference sequence). The CDR3 DNA reads as TGCAGTGCTTCGAGAGACAGGGGGCAACGGAACACTGAAGCTTTCTTT. Translating it yields CSASRDRGQRNTEAFF.

This chain uses TRBV10-3 with TRBJ2-7; 8 nucleotides agree with TRBD2. With 6 bases clipped from V and 6 bases from J, the junction kept 7 bases outside the gene matches. The germline V gene has CDR1 ENHRY and CDR2 SYGVKD. This CDR3 is built from 13 residues. This CDR3 is CAIRNREGCEQYF. The CDR3, as DNA: TGTGCCATCAGGAATCGGGAGGGATGCGAGCAGTACTTC.

Ten or more counts support this clonotype. This chain connects TRBV9 to TRBJ2-5; 9 bases are a match to TRBD1. CDR3 size: 14 residues. Germline V CDR1 and CDR2: SGDLS, YYNGEE. V shed 2 bases and J 4 bases; nucleotides not matched to a gene: 3. The CDR3 region has the DNA TGTGCCAGCAGCGTTACAGGGGGCAGAGAGACCCAGTACTTC. It encodes CASSVTGGRETQYF.

The chain employs TRBV10-3 and TRBJ2-1; no clear D gene. V was shortened by 0 bases and J by 8 bases, with 8 bases between the two germline ends. The CDR3 runs 13 residues. Looked up from germline, CDR1 is ENHRY and CDR2 is SYGVKD. CDR3 amino acids: CAISESRWDEQFF. CDR3 nucleotide sequence: TGTGCCATCAGTGAGTCTCGGTGGGATGAGCAGTTCTTC.

This clonotype was observed many times. The rearrangement links TRBV7-2 to TRBJ2-5; D is undetermined. CDR3 length equals 14 residues. CDR1 SGHTA and CDR2 FQGNSA come from the germline V gene. V was cut by 1 base and J by 0 bases, with 6 bases left in between. The DNA for the CDR3 is TGTGCCAGCAGCTTAGTTCCGTACCAAGAGACCCAGTACTTC. Its protein is CASSLVPYQETQYF.

The chain joins TRBV20-1 to TRBJ2-5, with D tentatively TRBD1 or TRBD2 (7 bases each). This CDR3 comprises 15 residues. The V end lost 6 bases, the J end lost 1 base, and 18 bases lay between the germline ends. Germline loops: CDR1 DFQATT, CDR2 SNEGSKA (reference sequence). CDR3 amino acids: CSALGRGRAQETQYF. CDR3 DNA sequence: TGCAGTGCCCTAGGCAGGGGGAGGGCCCAAGAGACCCAGTACTTC.

This clonotype was seen many times. The V gene is TRBV15, the J gene TRBJ1-4, with D possibly being TRBD1 (5 bases). The germline V and J ends were trimmed by 1 base and 8 bases, with 11 bases remaining between them. CDR1 is LNHNV, CDR2 YYDKDF, per germline (reference sequence). The CDR3 is 14 residues long. The DNA of the CDR3 is TGTGCCACCAGCAGAGTCGGGGGTTTCGAAAAACTGTTTTTT. This gives the protein CATSRVGGFEKLFF. The whole variable domain, filled in from reference TRBV15 and TRBJ1-4, reads DAMVIQNPRYQVTQFGKPVTLSCSQTLNHNVMYWYQQKSSQAPKLLFHYYDKDFNNEADTPDNFQSRRPNTSFCFLDIRSPGLGDTAMYLCATSRVGGFEKLFFGSGTQLSVL.

There are many counts of this clonotype. The chain has TRBV15 and TRBJ2-3; no clear D. This CDR3 is 14 amino acids long. Germline lookup yields CDR1 LNHNV and CDR2 YYDKDF (reference sequence). Deletions cut 2 bases from V and 4 bases from J, with 10 bases between. The CDR3 nucleotides are TGTGCCACCAGCAGATCCACCTTGGCAGATACGCAGTATTTT. It specifies CATSRSTLADTQYF.

The chain is built from TRBV10-3 and TRBJ1-1, with 9 bases lining up with TRBD1. This CDR3 spans 13 amino acids. Unmatched junction bases numbered 0, after V lost 4 bases and J lost 3 bases. Germline V lookup: CDR1 ENHRY, CDR2 SYGVKD. CDR3 bases: TGTGCCATCAGTGGGACAGGGGACACTGAAGCTTTCTTT. It encodes CAISGTGDTEAFF.

This clonotype came up once. This sequence joins TRBV11-3 and TRBJ2-6; D is uncertain. CDR1 SGHNT and CDR2 YENEEA come from the germline V gene. The ends were cut back, 2 bases at V and 3 bases at J, with 8 bases in the middle. The CDR3 length is 15 residues. For the CDR3, the DNA is TGTGCCAGCAGCTTAATGGTGTATGGGGCCAACGTCCTGACTTTC. Protein: CASSLMVYGANVLTF.

The CDR3 sequence: CASNGLLNTGELFF. The CDR3 DNA reads as TGTGCCAGCAATGGACTGCTGAACACCGGGGAGCTGTTTTTT. The gene calls are TRBV7-9 and TRBJ2-2, with a possible D match to TRBD2 (5 bases). The CDR3 totals 14 residues. Trimming stripped 7 bases from V and 1 base from J, with 10 bases between. Germline CDR1 is SEHNR and CDR2 is FQNEAQ (reference sequence). Full variable domain (outside the CDR3, taken from reference TRBV7-9 and TRBJ2-2): DTGVSQNPRHKITKRGQNVTFRCDPISEHNRLYWYRQTLGQGPEFLTYFQNEAQLEKSRLLSDRFSAERPKGSFSTLEIQRTEQGDSAMYLCASNGLLNTGELFFGEGSRLTVL.

Many counts were recorded for this clonotype. The chain combines TRBV19 with TRBJ1-5; D unresolved. The CDR3 is made up of 12 amino acids. CDR1 and CDR2 (germline): LNHDA, SQIVND (reference sequence). V was pared by 6 bases and J by 5 bases, with 8 bases between. As DNA, the CDR3 is TGTGCCAGTAGATCGGAGTATCAGCCCCAGCATTTT. The encoded protein is CASRSEYQPQHF.

The J gene is TRBJ2-7, the V gene TRBV7-6; D is uncertain. V lost 4 bases and J 7 bases, leaving 14 bases between the germline ends. Germline lookup yields CDR1 SGHVS and CDR2 FNYEAQ. This CDR3 is built from 13 residues. CDR3 in amino acids: CASSSGSLVEQYF. CDR3 coding DNA: TGTGCCAGCAGCTCCGGGTCCCTCGTGGAGCAGTACTTC.

The CDR3 coding sequence is TGCGCCAGCAGCCAAGATGGCGCGGGGGGGCCGGCAGATACGCAGTATTTT. It codes for CASSQDGAGGPADTQYF. The genes are TRBV4-1 and TRBJ2-3; 9 bases align to TRBD2. Trimming removed 0 bases from V and 4 bases from J; junction bases left unmatched: 8. Germline CDR1 is MGHRA and CDR2 is YSYEKL. The length of the CDR3 is 17 residues.

CDR3 sequence reads: CASSTQGRNTEAFF. CDR3 sequence (DNA): TGTGCCAGCAGCACCCAGGGGAGGAACACTGAAGCTTTCTTT. The genes are TRBV7-9 and TRBJ1-1, with D maybe TRBD1 (6 bases). Trimming removed 5 bases from V and 1 base from J, with 11 bases in between. Germline V lookup: CDR1 SEHNR, CDR2 FQNEAQ (reference sequence). The CDR3 has 14 residues.

This clonotype was seen a handful of times. The V and J genes are TRBV29-1 and TRBJ2-7, with D perhaps TRBD1 (6 bases). Looked up from germline, CDR1 is SQVTM and CDR2 is ANQGSEA. Trimming left V 4 bases short and J 3 bases short, with 13 bases between. This CDR3 comprises 13 residues. CDR3 coding DNA: TGCAGCGTTGCTCTAGGACAGCTCTACGAGCAGTACTTC. Its translation is CSVALGQLYEQYF.

This rearrangement joins TRBV5-4 to TRBJ1-1; weak D call: TRBD1 (6 bases). Germline CDR1 reads SGHNT; CDR2 reads YYREEE (reference sequence). V lost 1 base and J lost 4, with 11 bases in between. This CDR3 region has 14 residues. The chain's CDR3 is CASSLLTGSTEAFF. CDR3 nucleotide sequence: TGTGCCAGCAGCTTGCTCACAGGGAGCACTGAAGCTTTCTTT.

Ten or more counts support this clonotype. The CDR3 region is CASTLTSGSGHEQFF. The CDR3 DNA is TGTGCCAGCACCCTGACTAGCGGGAGTGGGCATGAGCAGTTCTTC. The chain combines TRBV12-3 or TRBV12-4 with TRBJ2-1; 12 bases are shared with TRBD2. J lost 8 bases, V lost 7 bases, and 9 bases had no gene match. The CDR3 is made up of 15 amino acids.

The chain carries TRBV11-1 and TRBJ2-3, with 15 bases identical to TRBD2. Germline values: CDR1 SGHAT, CDR2 FQDESV (reference sequence). J was trimmed by 0 bases and V by 5 bases; bases with no gene match: 6. This CDR3 has 18 residues. CDR3 sequence (DNA): TGTGCCAGCAGCCTCGGACTAGCGGGGGGGCTGAGCACAGATACGCAGTATTTT. Amino acids: CASSLGLAGGLSTDTQYF.

This clonotype was seen more than once but under ten times. The gene calls are TRBV2 and TRBJ1-4, with 8 bases that match TRBD1. Germline CDR1 reads SNHLY; CDR2 reads FYNNEI. There are 13 residues in the CDR3. V shed 7 bases, J shed 5 bases, and the junction held 3 bases outside the gene matches. This CDR3 is CASTRQGNEKLFF. CDR3 sequence (DNA): TGTGCCAGCACCCGACAGGGGAATGAAAAACTGTTTTTT.

The chain couples TRBV5-1 to TRBJ2-1; D remains ambiguous. V was trimmed by 0 bases and J by 3 bases, leaving 4 bases between them. The CDR3 consists of 13 residues. Germline V gene sequence: CDR1 SGHRS, CDR2 YFSETQ. CDR3 coding DNA: TGCGCCAGCAGCTTGGACTACTACAATGAGCAGTTCTTC. It specifies CASSLDYYNEQFF.

This rearrangement joins TRBV4-2 to TRBJ2-5; tentatively, D is TRBD1 (5 bases). The end of the DNA is better explained by TRBJ2-1, so the J call may be wrong. From germline, CDR1 is LGHNA and CDR2 YNFKEQ. The CDR3 runs 13 residues. CDR3: CASSRPGPGEQFF. CDR3 nucleotide sequence: TGTGCCAGCAGCCGCCCAGGGCCAGGTGAGCAGTTCTTC.

This clonotype occurred a few times. V usage is TRBV27 and J usage is TRBJ1-1; D call uncertain. This CDR3 has 12 residues. The V gene's germline CDR1 is MNHEY and CDR2 SMNVEV (reference sequence). Trimming pared 5 bases from V and 5 bases from J, leaving 9 bases between. The CDR3 loop reads CASSPRTTEAFF. The DNA for the CDR3 is TGTGCCAGCAGTCCTCGGACGACTGAAGCTTTCTTT.

The table lists this clonotype with a few counts. This chain connects TRBV7-6 to TRBJ2-1; D is possibly TRBD1 or TRBD2 (5 bases each). The ends were cut back, 4 bases at V and 7 bases at J, with 8 bases in the middle. Germline lookup yields CDR1 SGHVS and CDR2 FNYEAQ. CDR3 length equals 12 residues. CDR3 DNA sequence: TGTGCCAGCAGCTGGGACCTTAATGAGCAGTTCTTC. Translating gives CASSWDLNEQFF.